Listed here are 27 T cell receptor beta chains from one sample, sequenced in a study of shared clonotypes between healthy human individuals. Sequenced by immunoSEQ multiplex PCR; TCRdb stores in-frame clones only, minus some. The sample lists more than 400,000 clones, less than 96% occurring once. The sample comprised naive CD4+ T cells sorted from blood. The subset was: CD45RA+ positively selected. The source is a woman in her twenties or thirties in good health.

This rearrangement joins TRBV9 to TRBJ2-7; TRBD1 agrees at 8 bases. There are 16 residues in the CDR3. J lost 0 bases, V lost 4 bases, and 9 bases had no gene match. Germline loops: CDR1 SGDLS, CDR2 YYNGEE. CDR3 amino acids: CASSPRDRFFSYEQYF. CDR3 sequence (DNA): TGTGCCAGCAGCCCGCGGGACAGGTTTTTCTCCTACGAGCAGTACTTC.

CDR3 sequence (DNA): TGTGCCAGCAGCCCAATACCACTAGGCCGGGGGGAGCTGTTTTTT. Translation: CASSPIPLGRGELFF. The chain is built from TRBV7-3 and TRBJ2-2; D possibly corresponds to TRBD2 (5 bases). V was cut by 5 bases and J by 8 bases, with 18 bases left in between. The germline gives CDR1 SGHTA, CDR2 FQGTGA. The CDR3 covers 15 residues. The whole variable domain, filled in from reference TRBV7-3 and TRBJ2-2, reads GAGVSQTPSNKVTEKGKYVELRCDPISGHTALYWYRQSLGQGPEFLIYFQGTGAADDSGLPNDRFFAVRPEGSVSTLKIQRTERGDSAVYLCASSPIPLGRGELFFGEGSRLTVL.

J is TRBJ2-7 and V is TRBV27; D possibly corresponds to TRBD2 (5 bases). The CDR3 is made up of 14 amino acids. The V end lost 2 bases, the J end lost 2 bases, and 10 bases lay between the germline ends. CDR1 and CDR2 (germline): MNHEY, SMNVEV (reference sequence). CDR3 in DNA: TGTGCCAGCAGTTTAAGGGAGACGGCCTACGAGCAGTACTTC. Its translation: CASSLRETAYEQYF.

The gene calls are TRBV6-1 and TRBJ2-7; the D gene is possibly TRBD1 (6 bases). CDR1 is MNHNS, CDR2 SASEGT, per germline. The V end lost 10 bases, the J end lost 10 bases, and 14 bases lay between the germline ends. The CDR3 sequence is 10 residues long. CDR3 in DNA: TGTGCCACCTCCCGGGACAAACAGTACTTC. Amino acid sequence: CATSRDKQYF.

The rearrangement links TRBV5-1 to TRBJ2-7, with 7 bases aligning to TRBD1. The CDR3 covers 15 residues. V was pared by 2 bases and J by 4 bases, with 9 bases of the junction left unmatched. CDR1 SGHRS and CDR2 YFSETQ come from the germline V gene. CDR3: CASSLSLDRAYEQYF. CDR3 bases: TGCGCCAGCAGCTTATCTCTCGACAGGGCTTACGAGCAGTACTTC.

In nucleotides, the CDR3 is TGTGCCAGTAGTTTGACAGGGGGCCGCTATGGCTACACCTTC. Translated: CASSLTGGRYGYTF. The V call is TRBV19, the J call TRBJ1-2, with 10 bases lining up with TRBD1. The CDR3 has 14 residues. V lost 5 bases and J lost 4; bases outside the gene matches: 4. Germline values: CDR1 LNHDA, CDR2 SQIVND (reference sequence).

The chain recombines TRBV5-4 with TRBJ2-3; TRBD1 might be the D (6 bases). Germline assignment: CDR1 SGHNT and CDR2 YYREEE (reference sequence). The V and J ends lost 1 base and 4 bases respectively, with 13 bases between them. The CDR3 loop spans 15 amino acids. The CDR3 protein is CASSLNRVVADTQYF. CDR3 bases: TGTGCCAGCAGCTTGAACAGGGTTGTCGCAGATACGCAGTATTTT.

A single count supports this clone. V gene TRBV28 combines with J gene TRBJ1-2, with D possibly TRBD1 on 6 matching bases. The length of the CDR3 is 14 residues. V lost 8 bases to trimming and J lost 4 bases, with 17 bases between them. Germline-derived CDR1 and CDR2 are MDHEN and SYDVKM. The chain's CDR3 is CASPKGGALYGYTF. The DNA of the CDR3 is TGTGCCAGCCCTAAGGGGGGGGCCCTCTATGGCTACACCTTC.

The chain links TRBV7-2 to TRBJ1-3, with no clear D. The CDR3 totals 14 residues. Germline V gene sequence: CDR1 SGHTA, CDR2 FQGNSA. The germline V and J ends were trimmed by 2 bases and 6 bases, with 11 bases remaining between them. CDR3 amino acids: CASSLSASKNTIYF. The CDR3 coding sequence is TGTGCCAGCAGCTTATCAGCCAGCAAAAACACCATATATTTT.

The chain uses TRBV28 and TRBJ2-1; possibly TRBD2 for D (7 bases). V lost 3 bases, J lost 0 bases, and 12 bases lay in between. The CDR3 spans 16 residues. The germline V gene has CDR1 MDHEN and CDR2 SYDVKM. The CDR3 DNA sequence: TGTGCCAGCAGTTTTATGGGGGGGGCCTCCTACAATGAGCAGTTCTTC. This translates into CASSFMGGASYNEQFF.

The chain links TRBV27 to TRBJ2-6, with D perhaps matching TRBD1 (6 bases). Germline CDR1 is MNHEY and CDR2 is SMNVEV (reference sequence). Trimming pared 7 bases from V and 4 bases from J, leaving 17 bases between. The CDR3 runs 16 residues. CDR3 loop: CASKLQGVVGANVLTF. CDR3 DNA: TGTGCCAGCAAGTTACAGGGTGTGGTCGGGGCCAACGTCCTGACTTTC.

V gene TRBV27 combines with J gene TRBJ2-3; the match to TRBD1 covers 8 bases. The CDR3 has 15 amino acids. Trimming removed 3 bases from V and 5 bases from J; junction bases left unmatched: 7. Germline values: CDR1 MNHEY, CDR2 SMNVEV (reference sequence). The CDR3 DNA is TGTGCCAGCAGTTTTCAGGGGGCCAACAGAGATACGCAGTATTTT. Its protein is CASSFQGANRDTQYF.

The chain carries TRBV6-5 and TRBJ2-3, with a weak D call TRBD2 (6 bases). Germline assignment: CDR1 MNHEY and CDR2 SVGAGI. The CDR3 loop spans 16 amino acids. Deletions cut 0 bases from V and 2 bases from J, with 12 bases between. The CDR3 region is CASSYSEGLLTDTQYF. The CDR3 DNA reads TGTGCCAGCAGTTACTCGGAGGGGCTGCTCACAGATACGCAGTATTTT.

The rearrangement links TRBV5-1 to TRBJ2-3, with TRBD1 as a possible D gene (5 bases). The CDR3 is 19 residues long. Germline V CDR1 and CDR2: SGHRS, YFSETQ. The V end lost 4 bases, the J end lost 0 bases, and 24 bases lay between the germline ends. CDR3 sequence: CASSPGRGARGTSTDTQYF. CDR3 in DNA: TGCGCCAGCAGCCCAGGTAGGGGCGCGAGAGGAACTAGCACAGATACGCAGTATTTT.

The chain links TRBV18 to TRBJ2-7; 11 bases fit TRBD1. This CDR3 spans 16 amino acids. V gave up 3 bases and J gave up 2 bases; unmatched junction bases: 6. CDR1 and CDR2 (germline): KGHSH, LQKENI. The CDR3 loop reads CASSPLGTGGAYEQYF. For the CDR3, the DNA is TGTGCCAGCTCACCGCTCGGGACAGGGGGTGCCTACGAGCAGTACTTC.

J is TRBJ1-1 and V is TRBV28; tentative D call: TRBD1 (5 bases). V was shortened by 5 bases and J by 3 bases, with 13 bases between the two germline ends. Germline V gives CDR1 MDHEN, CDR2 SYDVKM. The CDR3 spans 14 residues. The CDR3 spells CASSRRGLDTEAFF. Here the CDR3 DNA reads TGTGCCAGCAGTAGGAGGGGCTTGGACACTGAAGCTTTCTTT.

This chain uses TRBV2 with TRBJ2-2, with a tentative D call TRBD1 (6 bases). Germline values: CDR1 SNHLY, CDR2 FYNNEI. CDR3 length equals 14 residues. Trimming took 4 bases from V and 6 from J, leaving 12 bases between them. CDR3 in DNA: TGTGCCAGCAGTGTTCAGGGGTTGGCCGGGGAGCTGTTTTTT. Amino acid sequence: CASSVQGLAGELFF.

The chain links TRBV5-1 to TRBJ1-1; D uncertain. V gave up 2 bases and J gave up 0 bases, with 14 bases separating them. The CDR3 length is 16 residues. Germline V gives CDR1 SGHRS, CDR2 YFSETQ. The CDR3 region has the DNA TGCGCCAGCAGCTTAACCCCTCAGGTCCTGAACACTGAAGCTTTCTTT. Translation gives CASSLTPQVLNTEAFF.

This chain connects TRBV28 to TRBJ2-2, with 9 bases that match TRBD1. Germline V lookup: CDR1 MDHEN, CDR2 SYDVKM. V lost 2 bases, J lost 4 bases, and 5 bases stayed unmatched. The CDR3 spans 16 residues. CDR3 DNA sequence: TGTGCCAGCAGTTTAGGGTACAGGGGGCGCACCGGGGAGCTGTTTTTT. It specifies CASSLGYRGRTGELFF.

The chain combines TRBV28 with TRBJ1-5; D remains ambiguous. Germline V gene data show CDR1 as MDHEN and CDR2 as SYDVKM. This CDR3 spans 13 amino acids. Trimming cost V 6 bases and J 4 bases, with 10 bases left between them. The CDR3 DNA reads TGTGCCAGCAGCCCGGTGGGAAATCAGCCCCAGCATTTT. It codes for CASSPVGNQPQHF.

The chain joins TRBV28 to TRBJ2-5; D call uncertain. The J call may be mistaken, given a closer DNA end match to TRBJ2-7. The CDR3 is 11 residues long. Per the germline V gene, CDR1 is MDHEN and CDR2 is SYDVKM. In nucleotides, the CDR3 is TGTGCCAGCAGGGGGTTCGCCGAGCAGTACTTC. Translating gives CASRGFAEQYF.

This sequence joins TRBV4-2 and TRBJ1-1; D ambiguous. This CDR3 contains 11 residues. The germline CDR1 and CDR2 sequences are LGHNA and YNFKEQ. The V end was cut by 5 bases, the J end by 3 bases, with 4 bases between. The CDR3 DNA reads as TGTGCCAGCAGCGTGGACACTGAAGCTTTCTTT. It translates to CASSVDTEAFF.

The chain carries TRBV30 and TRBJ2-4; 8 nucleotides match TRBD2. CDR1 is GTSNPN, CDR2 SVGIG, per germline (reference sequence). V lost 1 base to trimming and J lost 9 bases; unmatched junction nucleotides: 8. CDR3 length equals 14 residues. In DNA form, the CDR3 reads TGTGCCTGGAGTGGATCGAGCGGGAGAGGCATTCAGTACTTC. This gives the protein CAWSGSSGRGIQYF.

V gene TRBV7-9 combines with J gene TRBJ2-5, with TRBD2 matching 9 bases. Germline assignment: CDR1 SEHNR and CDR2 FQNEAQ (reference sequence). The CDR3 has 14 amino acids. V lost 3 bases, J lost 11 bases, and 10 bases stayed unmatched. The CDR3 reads CASSFSGRTREQYF. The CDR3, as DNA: TGTGCCAGCAGCTTCAGCGGGAGGACGCGGGAGCAGTACTTC.

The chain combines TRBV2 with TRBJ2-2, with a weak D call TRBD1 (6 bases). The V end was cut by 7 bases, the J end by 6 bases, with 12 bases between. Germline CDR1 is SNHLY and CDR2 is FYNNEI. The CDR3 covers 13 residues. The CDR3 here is CASKQGISGELFF. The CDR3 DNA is TGTGCCAGCAAACAGGGAATTTCCGGGGAGCTGTTTTTT.

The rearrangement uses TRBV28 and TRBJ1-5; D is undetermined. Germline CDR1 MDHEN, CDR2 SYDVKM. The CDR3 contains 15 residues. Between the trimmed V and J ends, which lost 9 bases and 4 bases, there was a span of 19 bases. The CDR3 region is CASTSATSGNQPQHF. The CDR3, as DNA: TGTGCCAGTACATCGGCTACTTCGGGAAATCAGCCCCAGCATTTT.

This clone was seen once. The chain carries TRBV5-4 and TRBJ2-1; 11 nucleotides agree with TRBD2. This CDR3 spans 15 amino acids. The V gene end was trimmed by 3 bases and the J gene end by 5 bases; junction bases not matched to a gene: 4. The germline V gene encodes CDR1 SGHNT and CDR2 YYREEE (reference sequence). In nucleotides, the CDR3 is TGTGCCAGCAGCTCACCGACTAGCGGGAACAATGAGCAGTTCTTC. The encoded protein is CASSSPTSGNNEQFF.